The rows below give T cell receptor beta chains drawn from one sample of a study of control samples from healthy donors and cancer patients. Produced via immunoSEQ multiplex PCR; TCRdb's table is partial and in-frame only. Among about 20,000 clones listed, roughly 86% were seen once. The material sequenced was PBMCs. The receptor set was obtained from a woman aged 70 to 79 with colorectal cancer. Each CDR3 is given with its conserved first and last residue. Each record gives: V gene, J gene, clone size, D gene, CDR3 protein, CDR3 DNA. D genes are given only for firm matches. A clone size is listed for some rows: how often the clone was seen (once, few, many), or a class if it is expanded.

TRBV4-2	TRBJ1-2	.	.	CASSQELNYGYTF	TGTGCCAGCAGCCAAGAGCTCAACTATGGCTACACCTTC
TRBV11-2	TRBJ2-2	medium-sized	.	CASSYRTPGAGELFF	TGTGCCAGCAGTTATAGGACTCCGGGCGCCGGGGAGCTGTTTTTT
TRBV24-1	TRBJ2-1	.	.	CATQGMYNEQFF	TGTGCCACTCAAGGGATGTACAATGAGCAGTTCTTC
TRBV18	TRBJ2-5	.	TRBD2	CASSPPRGGVRAGTSGAQETQYF	TGTGCCAGCTCACCCCCAAGGGGGGGCGTCCGGGCCGGGACTAGCGGGGCTCAAGAGACCCAGTACTTC
TRBV5-4	TRBJ2-5	once	.	CASSSGTTGETQYF	TGTGCCAGCAGCTCCGGGACCACGGGAGAGACCCAGTACTTC
TRBV2	TRBJ2-2	.	TRBD1	CASMVGQGMTGELFF	TGTGCCAGCATGGTTGGACAGGGTATGACCGGGGAGCTGTTTTTT
TRBV24-1	TRBJ1-2	.	TRBD1	CATSDGQEGYTF	TGTGCCACCAGTGATGGACAGGAAGGCTACACCTTC
TRBV30	TRBJ2-7	.	.	CAGGLNSYEQYF	TGTGCCGGGGGACTTAACTCCTACGAGCAGTACTTC
TRBV29-1	TRBJ2-7	once	.	CSVAFQGHEQYF	TGCAGCGTTGCCTTTCAGGGCCACGAGCAGTACTTC
TRBV7-8	TRBJ2-1	few	TRBD1	CASSLALGQGNNEQFF	TGTGCCAGCAGCTTAGCTTTAGGACAGGGGAACAATGAGCAGTTCTTC
TRBV13	TRBJ2-1	.	.	CASSSGTGTYNEQFF	TGTGCCAGCAGCTCGGGGACCGGGACCTACAATGAGCAGTTCTTC
TRBV3-1/TRBV3-2	TRBJ2-5	.	TRBD1	CASSQPDRDLAGWRETQYF	TGTGCCAGCAGCCAGCCGGACAGGGACTTAGCAGGTTGGCGGGAGACCCAGTACTTC
TRBV19	TRBJ2-5	.	TRBD2	CASSILLAGVETQYF	TGTGCCAGTAGTATCCTCCTAGCGGGAGTGGAGACCCAGTACTTC
TRBV7-2	TRBJ1-2	.	.	CASSIGHPGLGYTF	TGTGCCAGCAGTATCGGACACCCTGGGCTTGGCTACACCTTC
TRBV14	TRBJ1-6	.	TRBD1	CASSSPGQGRSPLHF	TGTGCCAGCAGCTCCCCGGGACAGGGGAGATCACCCCTCCACTTT
TRBV9	TRBJ2-3	.	.	CASSVGGGSGTDTQYF	TGTGCCAGCAGCGTAGGGGGGGGCTCGGGCACAGATACGCAGTATTTT
TRBV3-1/TRBV3-2	TRBJ2-7	.	.	CASSQVKRFPYEQYF	TGTGCCAGCAGCCAAGTTAAGCGTTTTCCCTACGAGCAGTACTTC
TRBV18	TRBJ2-2	.	.	CASSPAQGTSGELFF	TGTGCCAGCTCACCAGCCCAGGGGACATCCGGGGAGCTGTTTTTT
TRBV7-2	TRBJ2-7	once	.	CASSLADPGAASSYEQYF	TGTGCCAGCAGCTTAGCCGATCCGGGGGCCGCCTCCTCCTACGAGCAGTACTTC
TRBV7-3	TRBJ2-1	.	.	CASSLDGGVEQFF	TGTGCCAGCAGCTTAGATGGCGGGGTGGAGCAGTTCTTC
TRBV21-1	TRBJ2-7	.	.	CASTPCDTQGPIREQYF	TGTGCCAGCACCCCATGCGACACGCAGGGTCCCATCCGCGAGCAGTACTTC
TRBV4-2	TRBJ1-1	.	.	CASSQDWRDTEAFF	TGTGCCAGCAGCCAAGACTGGAGAGACACTGAAGCTTTCTTT
TRBV29-1	TRBJ2-5	.	TRBD1	CSVETGGETQYF	TGCAGCGTTGAAACAGGGGGGGAGACCCAGTACTTC
TRBV4-2	TRBJ1-2	.	TRBD1	CASSQDEGGSGYGYTF	TGTGCCAGCAGCCAAGATGAAGGGGGCTCTGGCTATGGCTACACCTTC
TRBV5-8	TRBJ2-1	.	TRBD2	CASSPRGSGRENEQFF	TGTGCCAGCAGCCCAAGGGGGAGCGGGAGGGAGAATGAGCAGTTCTTC
TRBV7-2	TRBJ2-1	.	TRBD2	CASSGGTGGSYNEQFF	TGTGCCAGCAGTGGAGGTACGGGGGGCTCCTACAATGAGCAGTTCTTC
TRBV7-9	TRBJ1-1	.	.	CASSLGLQAEAFF	TGTGCCAGCAGCTTAGGTCTGCAGGCGGAAGCTTTCTTT
TRBV7-6	TRBJ2-7	.	TRBD2	CASSPVVAGSSYEQYF	TGTGCCAGCAGCCCGGTGGTAGCGGGTTCTTCCTACGAGCAGTACTTC
TRBV18	TRBJ1-1	few	.	CASSPTTIVGGDTEAFF	TGTGCCAGCTCACCGACCACCATAGTCGGGGGAGACACTGAAGCTTTCTTT
TRBV5-1	TRBJ2-7	once	.	CASSLPFLTGEEDEQYF	TGCGCCAGCAGCCTTCCCTTCCTTACAGGGGAGGAGGACGAGCAGTACTTC
TRBV7-9	TRBJ2-5	.	.	CASSLQVHPISWGQETQYF	TGTGCCAGCAGCTTACAGGTCCACCCCATTTCCTGGGGGCAAGAGACCCAGTACTTC
TRBV24-1	TRBJ1-3	.	.	CATSDPTASGNTIYF	TGTGCCACCAGTGATCCTACAGCCTCTGGAAACACCATATATTTT
TRBV18	TRBJ2-1	.	TRBD2	CASSPSSGSNEQFF	TGTGCCAGCTCACCCTCTAGCGGGAGTAATGAGCAGTTCTTC